Listed here are 29 T cell receptor beta chains from one sample, sequenced in a study of early T cells in non-severe SARS-CoV-2 infection. TCRdb re-called the 5' RACE reads through MiXCR, storing one row per CDR3 protein. The sample includes 55,000 to 75,000 distinct CDR3 sequences, approximately 9% of them seen just once. Sequenced input: whole blood. Receptors were obtained from an adult who was a healthcare worker with PCR-confirmed SARS-CoV-2 infection or an uninfected control (not recorded which).

This clonotype has a handful of counts. This chain joins TRBV10-3 and TRBJ1-5; D is possibly TRBD1 (5 bases). CDR3 length: 15 residues. Germline V CDR1 and CDR2: ENHRY, SYGVKD. V was cut by 3 bases and J by 2 bases, with 11 bases left in between. Here the CDR3 DNA reads TGTGCCATCAGTGACAGGGATTTAGGCAATCAGCCCCAGCATTTT. This translates into CAISDRDLGNQPQHF.

This clonotype was recorded many times. The genes are TRBV5-1 and TRBJ2-5, with D unclear. The germline V gene encodes CDR1 SGHRS and CDR2 YFSETQ. The germline V and J ends were trimmed by 1 base and 2 bases, with 15 bases remaining between them. The CDR3 runs 16 residues. The CDR3 DNA reads as TGCGCCAGCAGCTTGAGTAGGCAGAAAATGCAAGAGACCCAGTACTTC. Translating it yields CASSLSRQKMQETQYF. The full variable domain, with the rest looked up from reference TRBV5-1 and TRBJ2-5, is KAGVTQTPRYLIKTRGQQVTLSCSPISGHRSVSWYQQTPGQGLQFLFEYFSETQRNKGNFPGRFSGRQFSNSRSEMNVSTLELGDSALYLCASSLSRQKMQETQYFGPGTRLLVL.

This clonotype showed up many times. This chain links TRBV3-1 with TRBJ1-2, with TRBD1 identical over 8 bases. J lost 4 bases, V lost 1 base, and 11 bases had no gene match. The CDR3 sequence is 17 residues long. CDR1 and CDR2 from the germline V gene are LGHDT and YNNKEL (reference sequence). The CDR3 spells CASSQGTGGSDPYGYTF. In DNA, the CDR3 is TGTGCCAGCAGCCAAGGAACAGGGGGTTCGGACCCCTATGGCTACACCTTC.

There are a few counts of this clonotype. The chain's CDR3 is CASSRQVENTEAFF. As DNA, the CDR3 is TGTGCCAGCAGCCGACAGGTCGAGAACACTGAAGCTTTCTTT. The V gene is TRBV12-3 or TRBV12-4, the J gene TRBJ1-1; D might be TRBD1 (6 bases). The CDR3 covers 14 residues. V dropped 6 bases and J dropped 1 base, with 12 bases sitting between them.

This clonotype was counted many times. This CDR3 reads CASSLWRGATGELFF. CDR3 DNA: TGTGCCAGCAGCTTATGGCGGGGGGCCACCGGGGAGCTGTTTTTT. V usage is TRBV7-3 and J usage is TRBJ2-2; 8 positions agree with TRBD2. The CDR3 spans 15 residues. Per the germline V gene, CDR1 is SGHTA and CDR2 is FQGTGA. The V and J ends lost 2 bases and 4 bases, in that order; junction bases with no gene match: 3.

This clonotype has only a few counts. V usage is TRBV6-1 and J usage is TRBJ1-2; D possibly corresponds to TRBD1 (5 bases). Germline assignment: CDR1 MNHNS and CDR2 SASEGT. V was trimmed by 5 bases and J by 0 bases, leaving 10 bases between them. The CDR3 extends over 14 amino acids. CDR3 in DNA: TGTGCCAGCAGTCCGAGACAGTCTAACTATGGCTACACCTTC. This encodes CASSPRQSNYGYTF.

J is TRBJ1-1 and V is TRBV20-1; D not certain. This CDR3 has 14 residues. Trimming took 5 bases from V and 2 from J, leaving 15 bases between them. Germline CDR1 reads DFQATT; CDR2 reads SNEGSKA (reference sequence). The CDR3 DNA is TGCAGTGCTGCGTCCCCTTCTAAAAACACTGAAGCTTTCTTT. Amino acid sequence: CSAASPSKNTEAFF.

This clonotype showed up just a few times. This chain connects TRBV14 to TRBJ2-7; D ambiguous. V was trimmed by 1 base and J by 1 base, leaving 8 bases between them. Germline values: CDR1 SGHDN, CDR2 FVKESK. The CDR3 spans 14 residues. The CDR3 region has the DNA TGTGCCAGCAGCCAAGGAGGCAGATCCTACGAGCAGTACGTC. Translation: CASSQGGRSYEQYV.

V and J are TRBV30 and TRBJ2-2, with D unclear. V was shortened by 2 bases and J by 0 bases, with 4 bases between the two germline ends. Germline V gene sequence: CDR1 GTSNPN, CDR2 SVGIG (reference sequence). The CDR3 is made up of 13 amino acids. In nucleotides, the CDR3 is TGTGCCTGGAGTAGATCGAACACCGGGGAGCTGTTTTTT. Protein product: CAWSRSNTGELFF.

The V and J genes are TRBV6-1 and TRBJ2-7, with D perhaps TRBD2 (7 bases). V was clipped by 1 base and J by 3 bases, with 13 bases between them. The CDR3 covers 15 residues. Per the germline V gene, CDR1 is MNHNS and CDR2 is SASEGT. This CDR3 reads CASSEGAGAFYEQYV. The CDR3 nucleotides are TGTGCCAGCAGTGAAGGCGCGGGGGCCTTCTACGAGCAGTACGTC.

The chain employs TRBV7-3 and TRBJ2-5; TRBD1 or TRBD2 may be the D gene (5 bases each). Deletions cut 2 bases from V and 1 base from J, with 11 bases between. Germline loops: CDR1 SGHTA, CDR2 FQGTGA. The length of the CDR3 is 15 residues. CDR3 in DNA: TGTGCCAGCAGCTTATGGGGGAAGCCCCAAGAGACCCAGTACTTC. It codes for CASSLWGKPQETQYF.

The table lists this clonotype with many counts. The rearrangement links TRBV10-3 to TRBJ2-6; no firm D call. Germline CDR1 and CDR2: ENHRY and SYGVKD. The ends were cut back, 6 bases at V and 4 bases at J, with 10 bases in the middle. This CDR3 has 14 residues. The CDR3 protein is CAIRDAAGANVLTF. The CDR3 coding sequence is TGTGCCATCAGAGACGCGGCCGGGGCCAACGTCCTGACTTTC.

This clonotype has ten or more counts. This chain joins TRBV19 and TRBJ1-5; D not resolved. Germline values: CDR1 LNHDA, CDR2 SQIVND (reference sequence). Trimming left V 5 bases short and J 0 bases short, with 11 bases between. The CDR3 runs to 15 residues. The CDR3 sequence is CASSLGRYSNQPQHF. DNA of the CDR3: TGTGCCAGTAGTTTGGGCAGATATAGCAATCAGCCCCAGCATTTT.

There are many counts of this clonotype. The rearrangement joins TRBV3-1 to TRBJ1-2; no clear D. The length of the CDR3 is 11 residues. Trimming cost V 1 base and J 11 bases, with 8 bases left between them. Looked up from germline, CDR1 is LGHDT and CDR2 is YNNKEL (reference sequence). CDR3 amino acids: CASSQGGFYTF. The DNA of the CDR3 is TGTGCCAGCAGCCAAGGCGGCTTTTACACCTTC.

This clonotype was seen only a few times. The chain employs TRBV6-1 and TRBJ1-5; possibly TRBD1 for D (5 bases). Between the trimmed V and J ends, which lost 4 bases and 1 base, there was a span of 8 bases. The germline gives CDR1 MNHNS, CDR2 SASEGT. The CDR3 runs to 14 residues. The CDR3 spells CASSVSGSNQPQHF. CDR3 nucleotides: TGTGCCAGCAGTGTCTCAGGGAGCAATCAGCCCCAGCATTTT.

This clonotype occurred a few times. The chain recombines TRBV5-1 with TRBJ2-2, with no clear D. Germline V gene data show CDR1 as SGHRS and CDR2 as YFSETQ. This CDR3 spans 13 amino acids. Trimming stripped 0 bases from V and 9 bases from J, with 9 bases between. The CDR3 reads CASSLDHLRELFF. CDR3 in DNA: TGCGCCAGCAGCTTGGACCACCTCCGGGAGCTGTTTTTT.

CDR3 in DNA: TGCGCCAGCAGCTTATCAGGGGGCGGGTCCGATACGCAGTATTTT. It translates to CASSLSGGGSDTQYF. The chain links TRBV5-1 to TRBJ2-3; 8 positions match TRBD1. CDR1 SGHRS and CDR2 YFSETQ come from the germline V gene. Unmatched junction bases numbered 8, after V lost 2 bases and J lost 6 bases. The CDR3 has 15 amino acids.

The rearrangement joins TRBV7-3 to TRBJ1-1; 9 bases line up with TRBD1. The CDR3 contains 16 residues. Per the germline V gene, CDR1 is SGHTA and CDR2 is FQGTGA. V shed 5 bases, J shed 5 bases, and the junction held 12 bases outside the gene matches. CDR3 sequence: CASSALGTGGRTEAFF. In DNA form, the CDR3 reads TGTGCCAGCAGCGCGCTCGGAACAGGGGGCAGGACTGAAGCTTTCTTT. Based on the CDR3 plus reference TRBV7-3 and TRBJ1-1, the full variable domain is GAGVSQTPSNKVTEKGKYVELRCDPISGHTALYWYRQSLGQGPEFLIYFQGTGAADDSGLPNDRFFAVRPEGSVSTLKIQRTERGDSAVYLCASSALGTGGRTEAFFGQGTRLTVV.

V and J are TRBV7-6 and TRBJ2-5; the D gene is possibly TRBD2 (6 bases). Germline CDR1 and CDR2: SGHVS and FNYEAQ. V was cut by 5 bases and J by 5 bases, with 18 bases left in between. The CDR3 spans 15 residues. The CDR3 DNA reads as TGTGCCAGCAGCCAAAAAGGTGGAGGGTTGGAGACCCAGTACTTC. Encoded protein: CASSQKGGGLETQYF.

The J gene is TRBJ1-1, the V gene TRBV27, with D possibly matching TRBD1 (5 bases). The germline V and J ends were trimmed by 3 bases and 5 bases, with 10 bases remaining between them. Germline CDR1 MNHEY, CDR2 SMNVEV (reference sequence). The CDR3 contains 13 residues. The CDR3 DNA follows: TGTGCCAGCAGTTTTCAGGGTATGACTGAAGCTTTCTTT. It is translated as CASSFQGMTEAFF.

This clonotype came up many times. V usage is TRBV12-3 or TRBV12-4 and J usage is TRBJ1-1; 7 nucleotides line up with TRBD1. The CDR3 covers 13 residues. After removal of 4 bases from V and 4 bases from J, the junction contained 3 bases not matched to a gene. CDR3 bases: TGTGCCAGCAGTTCCTACAGGGGCACTGAAGCTTTCTTT. It translates to CASSSYRGTEAFF.

There are many counts of this clonotype. The chain carries TRBV12-3 or TRBV12-4 and TRBJ1-2; D might be TRBD1 (5 bases). This CDR3 has 13 amino acids. V was shortened by 7 bases and J by 5 bases, with 14 bases between the two germline ends. The chain's CDR3 is CASNPGGGYGYTF. CDR3 in DNA: TGTGCCAGCAACCCAGGCGGGGGATATGGCTACACCTTC.

This clonotype showed up just a few times. The V gene is TRBV7-9, the J gene TRBJ2-1; TRBD2 aligns across 11 bases. V lost 1 base to trimming and J lost 7 bases; unmatched junction nucleotides: 9. The CDR3 length is 17 residues. Germline assignment: CDR1 SEHNR and CDR2 FQNEAQ (reference sequence). The CDR3 DNA reads as TGTGCCAGCAGCTTAGGACTAGCGGGGATATTTGTGAATGAGCAGTTCTTC. Protein: CASSLGLAGIFVNEQFF.

This clonotype showed up just a few times. In nucleotides, the CDR3 is TGTGCCAGCAGCCCAGCCGGACTAGCGGGGGGGCCAGGCACCGGGGAGCTGTTTTTT. Amino acids: CASSPAGLAGGPGTGELFF. The V call is TRBV6-5, the J call TRBJ2-2; TRBD2 aligns across 15 bases. Germline lookup yields CDR1 MNHEY and CDR2 SVGAGI. This CDR3 is built from 19 residues. V lost 6 bases, J lost 4 bases, and 12 bases stayed unmatched.

This clonotype was counted at least ten times. The rearrangement links TRBV7-2 to TRBJ2-1; D remains ambiguous. The CDR3 loop spans 14 amino acids. Germline V gives CDR1 SGHTA, CDR2 FQGNSA. Trimming pared 2 bases from V and 5 bases from J, leaving 10 bases between. The CDR3 DNA sequence: TGTGCCAGCAGCTTACAACTTAAACACAATGAGCAGTTCTTC. Translation gives CASSLQLKHNEQFF.

This clonotype was picked up a small number of times. V and J are TRBV29-1 and TRBJ2-2; D perhaps matches TRBD2 (7 bases). V was trimmed by 6 bases and J by 0 bases, leaving 17 bases between them. In germline, CDR1 is SQVTM, CDR2 ANQGSEA. There are 16 residues in the CDR3. CDR3 in DNA: TGCAGCGTCTCCCGGGGAGGGGGAGCGAACACCGGGGAGCTGTTTTTT. This gives the protein CSVSRGGGANTGELFF.

This clonotype was picked up a small number of times. The rearrangement links TRBV12-3 or TRBV12-4 to TRBJ2-3, with no clear D. Between the trimmed V and J ends, which lost 7 bases and 2 bases, there was a span of 7 bases. The CDR3 totals 12 residues. The CDR3 DNA is TGTGCCAGCAAAATCCTCACAGATACGCAGTATTTT. Encoded protein: CASKILTDTQYF.

This clonotype was counted only a few times. This CDR3 reads CASSTPPGPQFF. The CDR3 nucleotides are TGTGCCAGCAGCACCCCCCCGGGACCGCAGTTCTTC. V usage is TRBV6-2 or TRBV6-3 and J usage is TRBJ2-1; the D gene could be TRBD1 or TRBD2 (5 bases each). CDR1 MNHEY and CDR2 SVGEGT come from the germline V gene. V lost 6 bases and J 12 bases, leaving 15 bases between the germline ends. This CDR3 spans 12 amino acids.

This rearrangement joins TRBV10-3 to TRBJ1-5, with D uncertain. V was pared by 6 bases and J by 2 bases, with 20 bases between. The CDR3 consists of 17 residues. The germline V gene encodes CDR1 ENHRY and CDR2 SYGVKD. The CDR3 loop reads CAISEHDGLRGNQPQHF. The CDR3 DNA reads TGTGCCATCAGCGAACACGACGGATTAAGGGGCAATCAGCCCCAGCATTTT.